The clone carrying this TCR beta chain was recorded a few times. Its antigen is still unknown. The sample comes from a study of cytomegalovirus exposure and HLA in healthy donors. The CDR3 is 14 residues long. The J segment lost 2 bases and the V segment lost 1 base, leaving 2 bases of the junction unmatched. Germline V gene data show CDR1 as SGHRS and CDR2 as YFSETQ. Findings and caveats of the study: Reports indicated that the classifier achieved high specificity and sensitivity in diagnosing cytomegalovirus status. Specificity of a few CMV-associated chains for CMV antigens was verified in vitro.

Sequencing used immunoSEQ multiplex PCR; TCRdb keeps in-frame clones, though not all of them. The sample includes 200,000 or so clones, about 79% of them seen just once. The sequenced sample consisted of PBMCs. This clonotype was obtained from a woman aged 30 to 39 in good health and CMV-seropositive. The rearrangement joins TRBV5-1 to TRBJ1-2, with 7 bases fitting TRBD1. CDR3 DNA: TGCGCCAGCAGCTTGACGACAGGGAACTATGGCTACACCTTC. Residues: CASSLTTGNYGYTF.